This T cell receptor (beta chain) was identified during a study of shared clonotypes between healthy human individuals. Spread over ten immunoSEQ deep assay plates, unsorted PBMC DNA underwent sequencing. Measured with immunoSEQ multiplex PCR; TCRdb has only the in-frame clones, and not every one. The table records roughly 490,000 clones, approximately 80% of them present only once. The J segment lost 6 bases and the V segment lost 5 bases, leaving 7 bases of the junction unmatched. This CDR3 comprises 15 residues. The germline CDR1 and CDR2 sequences are SGHVS and FQNEAQ. Participating donors were healthy, HIV-negative adults free of recent acute infections or vaccinations.

The chain combines TRBV7-8 with TRBJ1-5, with TRBD1 identical over 10 bases. The sequencing input was PBMCs. The TCR was taken from a woman in her thirties or forties in good health. Some clones in this sample may be carry-over from other donors' samples. The CDR3 sequence is CASSDRDRGRQPQHF. In DNA form, the CDR3 reads TGTGCCAGCAGCGACCGGGACAGGGGACGTCAGCCCCAGCATTTT.